The 7 T cell receptor beta chains below all came from one sample that was sequenced in a study of tumor-infiltrating lymphocytes in primary liver carcinoma. Total RNA and DNA came together from around 20-30 mg of bulk tissue without cell sorting. With a constant-region primer, TCR beta cDNA was made from 450 to 650 ng of total RNA. Each TCR beta library was derived from three nested multiplex PCR rounds that employed slightly modified ARM-PCR. Both of the initial two PCR rounds ran for 10 cycles and employed TRBV1-TRBV30 forward primers alongside a C-beta reverse primer. TCRdb re-called the multiplex PCR reads through MiXCR, storing one row per CDR3 protein. The sample has about 35,000 distinct CDR3 sequences; over 65% are singletons. Sequenced input: liver tumor tissue from sampling region 4. Subset of the sample: tumor region T4, right-lateral pole. Receptor source: a man between 40 and 49 years old with primary liver carcinoma and hepatitis B virus infection.

With respect to this clonotype: The junction departs from germline at one end; a sequencing error may be responsible. V is TRBV4-2 and J is TRBJ2-1; D is undetermined. Germline lookup yields CDR1 LGHNA and CDR2 YNFKEQ. This CDR3 contains 15 residues. CDR3 nucleotides: TGTGCCAGCAGTCATGTTAGTTTTTCCGGCAATGAGCAACTCTTC. Translated: CASSHVSFSGNEQLF.

As concerns this clonotype: Because the CDR3 is missing its conserved closing phenylalanine or tryptophan, this is likely a read error. The DNA is left out, because the CDR3 cannot be placed on it with certainty; the CDR3 is given as TCRdb lists it. This chain joins TRBV5-1 and TRBJ1-1; TRBD1 is the table's D call, not checked against the DNA. The CDR3 is 15 residues long, counting both termini. CDR1 SGHRS and CDR2 YFSETQ come from the germline V gene. The CDR3 spells CASSTGTGGSTEAFI.

In its sample, this clonotype was seen many times. Given a much more abundant clone one base away, this may be a read error. The genes are TRBV6-4 and TRBJ2-5; 12 positions agree with TRBD2. Looked up from germline, CDR1 is MRHNA and CDR2 is SNTAGT. The CDR3 is made up of 15 amino acids. CDR3 sequence (DNA): TGTGCCAGTGACAGGACTAGCGGGACGGAAGAGACCCAGTGCTTC. It specifies CASDRTSGTEETQCF.

This clonotype was seen many times. Given a much more abundant clone one base away, this may be a read error. The V and J genes are TRBV12-3 or TRBV12-4 and TRBJ2-2, with 9 bases that match TRBD2. The length of the CDR3 is 15 residues. Written as DNA, the CDR3 is TGTGCCAGCAGTTTAGTTCTGGGGCGCGGGGGGGGGCTGTTTTTT. It encodes CASSLVLGRGGGLFF.

The V call is TRBV12-3 or TRBV12-4, the J call TRBJ2-3, with a tentative D call TRBD2 (5 bases). Trimming left V 2 bases short and J 15 bases short, with 21 bases between. The CDR3 runs 14 residues. The CDR3 sequence is CASSLPSRWDMRYF. The DNA for the CDR3 is TGTGCCAGCAGTTTACCTAGCAGGTGGGATATGCGCTATTTT.

Note on this clonotype: One junction end disagrees with the germline gene, perhaps due to a read error. The rearrangement links TRBV29-1 to TRBJ2-2; the D gene could be TRBD1 or TRBD2 (5 bases each). The germline V gene encodes CDR1 SQVTM and CDR2 ANQGSEA. The CDR3 is 15 residues long. The DNA for the CDR3 is TGCAGCGTTGGGAGTAGCGCGGCGAACAACGGGGACCTGTTTTTT. Its translation: CSVGSSAANNGDLFF.

About this clonotype itself: Its ends do not fully match the called genes, so a read error is possible. The chain links TRBV10-3 to TRBJ1-2; no reliable D call. The CDR3 extends over 13 amino acids. Germline CDR1 is ENHRY and CDR2 is SYGVKD. The CDR3 DNA reads as TGTGCCATCAATGAGTCTATAGGCTATGGGTACACCTTC. Translated: CAINESIGYGYTF.